The 29 T cell receptor beta chains given below trace back to one sample, sequenced in a study of blood T cell repertoires in COVID-19. Data came from immunoSEQ multiplex PCR; TCRdb stores just in-frame clones and leaves some out. The table lists about 180,000 clones, roughly 86% of them singletons. The sequencing sample was made of peripheral blood. The receptors derive from a man between 35 and 55 years old with active or convalescent COVID-19.

V is TRBV4-1 and J is TRBJ1-1, with unresolved D. Germline-derived CDR1 and CDR2 are MGHRA and YSYEKL. This CDR3 has 15 residues. Trimming took off 4 bases at V and 1 base at J, with 13 bases between the two ends. The CDR3 DNA is TGCGCCAGCAGCCGGGCCCATCAATCGAACACTGAAGCTTTCTTT. It is translated as CASSRAHQSNTEAFF.

This rearrangement joins TRBV25-1 to TRBJ1-2; no clear D gene. The V gene lost 2 bases and the J gene lost 6 bases, with 10 bases spanning the gap. The CDR3 is 13 amino acids. The germline gives CDR1 MGHDK, CDR2 SYGVNS. In nucleotides, the CDR3 is TGTGCCAGCAGTGAACCGGGTAGAGATGGCTACACCTTC. Translating it yields CASSEPGRDGYTF.

CDR3 in amino acids: CASSSDRAGANVLTF. CDR3 nucleotide sequence: TGTGCCAGCAGCTCTGACAGGGCTGGGGCCAACGTCCTGACTTTC. The chain has TRBV13 and TRBJ2-6; 7 bases align to TRBD1. Per germline, CDR1 PRHDT and CDR2 FYEKMQ (reference sequence). Germline trimming cut 4 bases from V and 2 bases from J; bases unmatched to any gene: 2. This CDR3 has 15 amino acids. Full variable domain (missing parts from reference TRBV13 and TRBJ2-6): AAGVIQSPRHLIKEKRETATLKCYPIPRHDTVYWYQQGPGQDPQFLISFYEKMQSDKGSIPDRFSAQQFSDYHSELNMSSLELGDSALYFCASSSDRAGANVLTFGAGSRLTVL.

The chain links TRBV28 to TRBJ2-6; the D is unclear. The CDR3 spans 15 residues. The germline gives CDR1 MDHEN, CDR2 SYDVKM. Trimming left V 3 bases short and J 0 bases short, with 6 bases between. The CDR3 here is CASSFLRSGANVLTF. In nucleotides, the CDR3 is TGTGCCAGCAGTTTCCTCCGCTCTGGGGCCAACGTCCTGACTTTC.

This rearrangement joins TRBV6-2 or TRBV6-3 to TRBJ1-4, with 8 positions matching TRBD1. The V gene's germline CDR1 is MNHEY and CDR2 SVGEGT. The CDR3 length is 15 residues. Trimming removed 5 bases from V and 7 bases from J; junction bases left unmatched: 9. The CDR3 coding sequence is TGTGCCAGCAGTCCCCTGGACAGGGTTGGTGAAAAACTGTTTTTT. It codes for CASSPLDRVGEKLFF.

A few counts support this clone. The chain links TRBV7-9 to TRBJ1-2; 8 nucleotides line up with TRBD1. The CDR3 is 15 amino acids. V dropped 4 bases and J dropped 13; count of bases not matched to a gene: 17. Germline V gene lookup returns CDR1 SEHNR and CDR2 FQNEAQ (reference sequence). CDR3 residues: CASSSPEDREGSATF. In DNA form, the CDR3 reads TGTGCCAGCAGCTCGCCTGAGGACAGGGAGGGATCCGCCACCTTC. The entire variable domain, with the rest obtained from reference TRBV7-9 and TRBJ1-2, is as follows: DTGVSQNPRHKITKRGQNVTFRCDPISEHNRLYWYRQTLGQGPEFLTYFQNEAQLEKSRLLSDRFSAERPKGSFSTLEIQRTEQGDSAMYLCASSSPEDREGSATFGSGTRLTVV.

The J gene is TRBJ2-7, the V gene TRBV25-1; D remains unclear. V lost 2 bases and J lost 2, with 13 bases in between. Looked up from germline, CDR1 is MGHDK and CDR2 is SYGVNS. The CDR3 spans 15 residues. CDR3 in amino acids: CASSEGPVDTYEQYF. As DNA, the CDR3 is TGTGCCAGCAGTGAAGGGCCAGTCGATACCTACGAGCAGTACTTC.

The V gene is TRBV7-9, the J gene TRBJ2-5; TRBD1 aligns across 10 bases. The CDR3 has 16 amino acids. Trimming removed 5 bases from V and 1 base from J; junction bases left unmatched: 7. CDR1 SEHNR and CDR2 FQNEAQ come from the germline V gene (reference sequence). CDR3 sequence: CASSLTGTGVQETQYF. The CDR3 bases are TGTGCCAGCAGCCTTACCGGGACAGGGGTCCAAGAGACCCAGTACTTC.

The rearrangement uses TRBV9 and TRBJ2-1, with 7 bases aligning to TRBD2. V gave up 3 bases and J gave up 6 bases; unmatched junction bases: 9. This CDR3 region has 15 residues. Germline CDR1 and CDR2: SGDLS and YYNGEE. The CDR3 region has the DNA TGTGCCAGCAGCGCACTAGCGACGACCGCCAATGAGCAGTTCTTC. It codes for CASSALATTANEQFF.

V gene TRBV30 combines with J gene TRBJ1-6; D not resolved. The CDR3 extends over 18 amino acids. The V end lost 5 bases, the J end lost 1 base, and 21 bases lay between the germline ends. The germline CDR1 and CDR2 sequences are GTSNPN and SVGIG (reference sequence). The chain's CDR3 is CAWLPVTGVLSYNSPLHF. The CDR3 DNA reads TGTGCCTGGCTGCCGGTCACGGGAGTTTTATCCTATAATTCACCCCTCCACTTT.

This chain uses TRBV11-2 with TRBJ2-7; D not certain. CDR1 and CDR2 (germline): SGHAT, FQNNGV. The CDR3 spans 14 residues. The V end was cut by 5 bases, the J end by 1 base, with 12 bases between. The CDR3 coding sequence is TGTGCCAGCAGCCGGGTATTTGGGTCCTACGAGCAGTACTTC. This codes for CASSRVFGSYEQYF.

The V and J genes are TRBV4-3 and TRBJ2-5; weak D call: TRBD1 (5 bases). This CDR3 spans 14 amino acids. Trimming stripped 2 bases from V and 5 bases from J, with 12 bases between. CDR1 and CDR2 from the germline V gene are LGHNA and YSLEER. CDR3 bases: TGCGCCAGCAGCCAACACCAGGGTCGTGAGACCCAGTACTTC. Encoded protein: CASSQHQGRETQYF.

This sequence joins TRBV7-9 and TRBJ1-1; D not resolved. The V and J ends lost 6 bases and 8 bases respectively, with 22 bases between them. CDR3 size: 15 residues. CDR1 and CDR2 (germline): SEHNR, FQNEAQ (reference sequence). Here the CDR3 reads CASRVPSVLPSEAFF. The CDR3 DNA follows: TGTGCCAGCAGAGTACCGAGTGTTTTACCTTCAGAAGCTTTCTTT.

This chain links TRBV19 with TRBJ1-6; D remains ambiguous. Trimming took off 2 bases at V and 7 bases at J, with 12 bases between the two ends. Germline CDR1 is LNHDA and CDR2 is SQIVND (reference sequence). This CDR3 is built from 15 residues. This CDR3 reads CASSISTSSNSPLHF. The CDR3, as DNA: TGTGCCAGTAGTATATCGACTAGTAGCAATTCACCCCTCCACTTT.

This chain uses TRBV11-2 with TRBJ1-1; 9 bases map to TRBD1. The CDR3 runs to 12 residues. V lost 5 bases to trimming and J lost 10 bases; unmatched junction nucleotides: 5. Germline CDR1 and CDR2: SGHAT and FQNNGV. The CDR3 nucleotides are TGTGCCAGCAGCACCGGGACAGGGAGAGCTTTCTTT. This translates into CASSTGTGRAFF.

This chain uses TRBV30 with TRBJ1-2, with a tentative D call TRBD1 (5 bases). Germline CDR1 is GTSNPN and CDR2 is SVGIG (reference sequence). CDR3 length equals 14 residues. Trimming stripped 2 bases from V and 8 bases from J, with 18 bases between. CDR3 loop: CAWSQSGAGAGYTF. The CDR3, as DNA: TGTGCCTGGAGTCAGAGCGGGGCGGGAGCGGGCTACACCTTC.

The chain links TRBV10-2 to TRBJ2-1, with 9 nucleotides matching TRBD2. CDR1 WSHSY and CDR2 SAAADI come from the germline V gene. CDR3 size: 14 residues. J gave up 2 bases and V 7 bases, and 3 bases lay outside the gene matches. The CDR3 sequence is CASIRGGAYNEQFF. The CDR3 nucleotides are TGCGCCAGCATCCGCGGGGGGGCCTACAATGAGCAGTTCTTC.

The CDR3, as DNA: TGTGCCAGCAGCTTAGCCGCCGGGGGGGCTACCTACGAGCAGTACTTC. Translated, it gives CASSLAAGGATYEQYF. The chain carries TRBV7-2 and TRBJ2-7; 8 bases agree with TRBD2. The CDR3 length is 16 residues. Germline loops: CDR1 SGHTA, CDR2 FQGNSA. J was trimmed by 2 bases and V by 0 bases; bases with no gene match: 6.

V gene TRBV6-5 combines with J gene TRBJ1-2, with TRBD1 matching over 8 bases. CDR1 and CDR2 from the germline V gene are MNHEY and SVGAGI. The CDR3 consists of 14 residues. The ends lost 6 bases at V and 5 bases at J; junction bases unmatched: 8. CDR3: CASSVNNRGYGYTF. Written as DNA, the CDR3 is TGTGCCAGCAGCGTAAATAACAGGGGGTATGGCTACACCTTC.

This chain uses TRBV6-5 with TRBJ1-1; D might be TRBD1 (6 bases). The CDR3 extends over 16 amino acids. Between the trimmed V and J ends, which lost 2 bases and 5 bases, there was a span of 18 bases. Germline CDR1 MNHEY, CDR2 SVGAGI. The DNA for the CDR3 is TGTGCCAGCAGTTACCTCCGGGCGGGGGCGAGGACTGAAGCTTTCTTT. Translating gives CASSYLRAGARTEAFF.

The chain employs TRBV7-2 and TRBJ1-5, with D possibly TRBD1 on 6 matching bases. CDR3 length: 15 amino acids. V lost 1 base, J lost 4 bases, and 11 bases lay in between. CDR1 and CDR2 (germline): SGHTA, FQGNSA. As DNA, the CDR3 is TGTGCCAGCAGCTTAGTTTTGGACAGTAATCAGCCCCAGCATTTT. Protein sequence: CASSLVLDSNQPQHF.

This clone was recorded only once. The V and J genes are TRBV28 and TRBJ1-1; 9 nucleotides line up with TRBD1. CDR1 and CDR2 (germline): MDHEN, SYDVKM. CDR3 length: 15 amino acids. The V segment lost 7 bases and the J segment 1 base; nucleotides outside the gene matches: 7. The CDR3 nucleotides are TGTGCCAGCACCAACGACAGGGGGTCGAACACTGAAGCTTTCTTT. Protein product: CASTNDRGSNTEAFF.

This clone has only one observation. The chain combines TRBV7-2 with TRBJ2-2; perhaps TRBD1 as D (6 bases). The V gene's germline CDR1 is SGHTA and CDR2 FQGNSA. V was shortened by 4 bases and J by 4 bases, with 13 bases between the two germline ends. The CDR3 is 15 residues long. DNA of the CDR3: TGTGCCAGCAGCTCATCCACAGGGAGCACCGGGGAGCTGTTTTTT. Amino acids: CASSSSTGSTGELFF.

The rearrangement joins TRBV5-1 to TRBJ2-2; no definite D call. CDR3 length: 14 residues. Germline V gene data show CDR1 as SGHRS and CDR2 as YFSETQ. The ends were cut back, 4 bases at V and 0 bases at J, with 7 bases in the middle. CDR3 DNA: TGCGCCAGCAGCGAGAACTCGAACACCGGGGAGCTGTTTTTT. This translates into CASSENSNTGELFF. Complete variable domain (other parts from reference TRBV5-1 and TRBJ2-2): KAGVTQTPRYLIKTRGQQVTLSCSPISGHRSVSWYQQTPGQGLQFLFEYFSETQRNKGNFPGRFSGRQFSNSRSEMNVSTLELGDSALYLCASSENSNTGELFFGEGSRLTVL.

The chain couples TRBV5-1 to TRBJ2-1; no firm D call. The CDR3 runs to 12 residues. V was clipped by 0 bases and J by 10 bases, with 8 bases between them. Germline assignment: CDR1 SGHRS and CDR2 YFSETQ. CDR3 region: CASSLESREQFF. CDR3 bases: TGCGCCAGCAGCTTGGAGTCGCGAGAGCAGTTCTTC.

V and J are TRBV29-1 and TRBJ1-2; 7 nucleotides match TRBD1. Germline loops: CDR1 SQVTM, CDR2 ANQGSEA. V lost 6 bases and J lost 4; bases outside the gene matches: 5. The CDR3 has 12 amino acids. CDR3 sequence: CSVVDRVYGYTF. The CDR3, as DNA: TGCAGCGTAGTCGACAGGGTCTATGGCTACACCTTC.

The chain joins TRBV27 to TRBJ1-6, with D possibly matching TRBD1 (6 bases). Germline CDR1 MNHEY, CDR2 SMNVEV (reference sequence). The CDR3 sequence is 18 residues long. Trimming stripped 8 bases from V and 3 bases from J, with 23 bases between. The CDR3 is CASSSGTPLLGYNSPLHF. CDR3 in DNA: TGTGCCAGCTCCTCCGGGACACCCCTTTTAGGCTATAATTCACCCCTCCACTTT.

V usage is TRBV11-1 and J usage is TRBJ2-2, with D possibly TRBD1 on 5 matching bases. The CDR3 sequence is 16 residues long. CDR1 and CDR2 (germline): SGHAT, FQDESV (reference sequence). V shed 1 base and J shed 6 bases, with 15 bases lying between them. The CDR3 protein is CASSLGGRTKSGELFF. For the CDR3, the DNA is TGTGCCAGCAGCTTAGGGGGCAGGACGAAATCCGGGGAGCTGTTTTTT.

The chain couples TRBV15 to TRBJ2-1; D not certain. CDR1 and CDR2 (germline): LNHNV, YYDKDF (reference sequence). Deletions cut 0 bases from V and 4 bases from J, with 10 bases between. CDR3 length: 15 residues. DNA for the CDR3: TGTGCCACCAGCAGAGATGAGGTCTATTACAATGAGCAGTTCTTC. This translates into CATSRDEVYYNEQFF.